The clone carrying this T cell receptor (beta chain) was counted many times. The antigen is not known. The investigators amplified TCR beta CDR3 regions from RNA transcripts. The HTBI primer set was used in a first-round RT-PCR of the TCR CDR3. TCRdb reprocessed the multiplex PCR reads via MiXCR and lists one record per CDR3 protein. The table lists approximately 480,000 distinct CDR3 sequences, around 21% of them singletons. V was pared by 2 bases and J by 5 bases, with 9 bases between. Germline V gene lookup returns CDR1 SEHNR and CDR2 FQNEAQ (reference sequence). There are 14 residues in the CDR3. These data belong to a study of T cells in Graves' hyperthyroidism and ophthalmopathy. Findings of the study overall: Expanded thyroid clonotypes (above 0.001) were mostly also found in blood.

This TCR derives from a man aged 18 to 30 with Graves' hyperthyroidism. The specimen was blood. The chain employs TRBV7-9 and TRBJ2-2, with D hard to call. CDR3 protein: CASSLYKGTGELFF. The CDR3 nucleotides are TGTGCCAGCAGCTTATATAAGGGAACCGGGGAGCTGTTTTTT.